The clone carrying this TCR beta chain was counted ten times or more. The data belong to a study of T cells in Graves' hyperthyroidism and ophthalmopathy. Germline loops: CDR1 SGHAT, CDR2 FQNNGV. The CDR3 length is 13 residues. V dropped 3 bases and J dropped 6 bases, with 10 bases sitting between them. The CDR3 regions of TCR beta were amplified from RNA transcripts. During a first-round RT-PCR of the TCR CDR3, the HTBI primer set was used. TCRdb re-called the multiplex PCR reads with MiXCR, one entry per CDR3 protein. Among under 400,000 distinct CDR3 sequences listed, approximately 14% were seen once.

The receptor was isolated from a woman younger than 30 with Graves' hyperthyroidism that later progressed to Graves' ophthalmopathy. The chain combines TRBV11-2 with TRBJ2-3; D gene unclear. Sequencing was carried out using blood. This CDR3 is CASSLGCRDTQYF. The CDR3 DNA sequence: TGTGCCAGCAGCTTGGGATGCCGGGATACGCAGTATTTT. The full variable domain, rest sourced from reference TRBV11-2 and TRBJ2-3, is EAGVAQSPRYKIIEKRQSVAFWCNPISGHATLYWYQQILGQGPKLLIQFQNNGVVDDSQLPKDRFSAERLKGVDSTLKIQPAKLEDSAVYLCASSLGCRDTQYFGPGTRLTVL.